What follows describes a single T cell receptor beta chain. Its antigen is unidentified. The entry originates in a study of shared clonotypes between healthy human individuals. Overall study: Every donor yielded three CD4 naive, three CD4 memory, two CD8 naive and one CD8 memory plate. Study-level points and caveats: Generation of non-shared clonotypes was less probable than generation of clonotypes shared by all four donors. An anticipated effect of sequencing depth on clonotype sharing among donors was recognized.

In the CD4+ fraction, cells were divided into CD45RA+ naive and CD45RA-negative memory subsets. Germline V CDR1 and CDR2: DFQATT, SNEGSKA (reference sequence). The CDR3 spans 11 residues. Trimming removed 8 bases at V and 13 bases at J, with 18 bases between. Clones were sequenced by immunoSEQ multiplex PCR, and TCRdb holds only the in-frame ones, with some missing. Of over a million clones detected, roughly 96% appear once; the ten largest clones hold approximately 1.2%. The TCR was taken from a man younger than 45 in good health. The sequenced sample consisted of naive CD4+ T cells sorted from blood. Documented subset: CD45RA+ positively selected. The chain has TRBV20-1 and TRBJ2-1, with unresolved D. Here the CDR3 reads CSFVLGPSQFF. CDR3 bases: TGCAGTTTCGTTTTAGGACCATCACAGTTCTTC.